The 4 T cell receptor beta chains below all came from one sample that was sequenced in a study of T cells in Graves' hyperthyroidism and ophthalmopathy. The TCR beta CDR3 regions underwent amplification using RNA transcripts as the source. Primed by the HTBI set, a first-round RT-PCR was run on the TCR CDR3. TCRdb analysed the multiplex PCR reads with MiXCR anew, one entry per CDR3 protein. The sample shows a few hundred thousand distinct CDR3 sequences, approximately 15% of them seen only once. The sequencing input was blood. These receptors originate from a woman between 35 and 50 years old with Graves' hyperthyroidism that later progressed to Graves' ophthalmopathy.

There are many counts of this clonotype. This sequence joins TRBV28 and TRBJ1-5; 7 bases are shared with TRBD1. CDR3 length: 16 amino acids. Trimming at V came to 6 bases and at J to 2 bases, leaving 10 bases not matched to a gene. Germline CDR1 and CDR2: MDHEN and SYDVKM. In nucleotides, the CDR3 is TGTGCCAGCAGCCTGACAGGGTGGAACGGCAATCAGCCCCAGCATTTT. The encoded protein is CASSLTGWNGNQPQHF.

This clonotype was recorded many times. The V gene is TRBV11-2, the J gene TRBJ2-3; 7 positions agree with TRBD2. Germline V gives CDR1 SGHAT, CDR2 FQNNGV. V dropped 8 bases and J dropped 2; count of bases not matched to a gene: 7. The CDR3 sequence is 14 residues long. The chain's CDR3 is CASGRDYYTDTQYF. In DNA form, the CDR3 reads TGTGCCAGCGGCCGGGACTACTACACAGATACGCAGTATTTT.

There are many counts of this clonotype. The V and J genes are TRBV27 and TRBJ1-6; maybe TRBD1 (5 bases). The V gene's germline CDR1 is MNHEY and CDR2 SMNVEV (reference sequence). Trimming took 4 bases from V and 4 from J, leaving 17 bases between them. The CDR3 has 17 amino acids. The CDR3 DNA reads TGTGCCAGCAGTTCAGTACGCCAGGGATCGTATAATTCACCCCTCCACTTT. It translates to CASSSVRQGSYNSPLHF.

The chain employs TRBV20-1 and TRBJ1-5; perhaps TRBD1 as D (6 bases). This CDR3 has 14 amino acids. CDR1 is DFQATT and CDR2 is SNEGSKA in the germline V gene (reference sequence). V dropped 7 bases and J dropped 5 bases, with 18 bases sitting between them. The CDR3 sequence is CSGRRGGTDQPQHF. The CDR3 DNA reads TGCAGTGGGAGGAGAGGGGGAACGGATCAGCCCCAGCATTTT.